This T cell receptor beta chain was identified during a study of cytomegalovirus exposure and HLA in healthy donors. Researchers ran the PCR with 60 Vbeta and 13 Jbeta primers. Sequenced by immunoSEQ multiplex PCR; TCRdb stores in-frame clones only, minus some. This sample's table reports 100,000 to 150,000 clones. CDR1 is SGHDN and CDR2 is FVKESK in the germline V gene. The CDR3 loop spans 20 amino acids. The junction had 13 bases not matched to a gene; V was cut back by 0 bases and J by 3 bases. The TCR originated in a woman aged 40 to 50 in good health and CMV-seropositive. The sequenced material came from PBMCs. The chain employs TRBV14 and TRBJ2-1; 11 bases align to TRBD2. Here the CDR3 reads CASSQDHEGRTSGLYNEQFF. The CDR3 nucleotides read TGTGCCAGCAGCCAAGATCATGAGGGAAGGACTAGCGGGCTCTACAATGAGCAGTTCTTC.